This T cell receptor beta chain was recovered during a study of shared clonotypes between healthy human individuals (TCRdb year 2020). Background for the entire study: The cohort included three men and a couple of women between 18 and 49 years of age. For each donor, CD4 naive and CD4 memory were each run on three plates, CD8 naive on two plates, and CD8 memory on one plate. Blood TCR repertoires of five healthy adults were deeply sequenced to estimate repertoire size and the extent of clonotype sharing between individuals. To increase sequencing depth and limit assay-specific biases, TCR repertoire library preparation and sequencing were carried out by different laboratories using diverse techniques. Leukapheresis yielded between about 0.85 and 9 billion PBMCs per donor. Study-level results and caveats: Sampling was restricted to blood, and TCR repertoires in tissue are likely to differ from TCR repertoires in blood. Because the study included only a small number of donors, the genetic and exposure-history diversity represented was limited. Naive subsets generally had larger estimated clonotype richness than memory subsets did. Sharing across four donors was observed for around 5% of naive CD4, 3% to 3.5% of naive CD8, over 2% of memory CD4, and less than 0.45% of memory CD8 clonotypes. Even with the large sequencing depth, rarefaction of the sorted-subset datasets indicated that sequencing was incomplete. Higher generation probabilities were observed for clonotypes shared by all four sorted-subset donors than for non-shared clonotypes. Pairwise subsampling led to the expectation that sequencing depth would affect the degree of clonotype sharing among donors.

On this clone itself: Its antigen remains undetermined. Within one base of it there is no much larger clone, and no base qualities were kept.

A distance of 6 bases separates the germline ends of V and J, which lose 5 bases and 1 base respectively. The CDR3 contains 12 residues, cysteine and phenylalanine counted. The read is trimmed to its CDR3 DNA, 36 bases read in frame from base 1. Via the germline V gene, CDR1 is MNHNS and CDR2 SASEGT. CD8 naive samples were CD45RO-negative cells positively selected for CCR7, giving a CD45RA+CCR7+ population that excluded TemRA cells. The donors were healthy, HIV-negative adults with no recently reported acute infections or vaccinations. Every donor was a Caucasian adult residing in Nashville, Tennessee, USA. After blood collection by leukapheresis, PBMCs were isolated using Ficoll-Histopaque density gradient centrifugation and then cryopreserved in the vapor phase of liquid nitrogen. Purity and quantity of every magnetically sorted T cell population were checked by analytical flow cytometry. Genomic DNA was isolated from each sorted fraction and quantified by UV absorbance on a Nanodrop 2000c.

Using the deep immunoSEQ assay, multiplex PCR amplified TCR CDR3 regions from genomic DNA. Extracted genomic DNA from each cell subset was distributed evenly across all wells of several immunoSEQ 96-well plates, and each plate was treated as a replicate. Each replicate PCR for sorted subsets received roughly 0.2 ug genomic DNA, equal to 30,000 or so T cell genomes. Purified libraries were quantified with a Qubit 3.0 fluorometer, sized on a Bioanalyzer 2100, and re-quantified with the KAPA Library Quantification kit. Each immunoSEQ 96-well plate was sequenced on its own single-read 150-cycle Illumina NextSeq 550 flow cell. In the authors' own workflow: Because only junctional sequences without quality scores were contained in the immunoSEQ output, filtering matching that applied to full-length reads could not be performed. Sequences were annotated with PyIR, a Python wrapper for IgBLAST v1.9, and V/J genes and CDR3 were assigned using IMGT germline references. Reads were removed for weak V/J assignments (E-value above 1e-6), missing CDR3, stop codons, out-of-frame junctions, or ambiguous translated residues. A V3J clonotype was defined by an identical inferred V gene, J gene, and CDR3 amino acid sequence. The percentage overlap between two repertoires was calculated by dividing the number of shared unique clonotypes by the size of the smaller repertoire. Three approaches were used to assess repertoire richness: RTK rarefaction, the Chao1 estimator, and Recon v2.1 estimates of unobserved clonotypes. Generation probabilities were computed with OLGA for all TCRbeta clonotypes obtained by the gDNA method from several donors. TCRdb stores this immuneACCESS table with in-frame sequences only. Part of the clones is absent; in the studies checked, under half of the shortfall reflects unresolved V genes, and no reason is known for the rest. For V, J and clone size, that table is used; D and trimming come from the DNA. The sample includes around 1.9 million clones, with roughly 91% observed a single time. Of the sample, about 1.5% is held by the ten largest clones.

This chain is built from TRBV6-1 and TRBJ2-7; the D segment cannot be called with confidence. The sequence derives from a young man in good health. Some clones in this sample may be carry-over from other donors' samples. The sequencing sample was made of naive CD8+ T cells from PBMCs. Reading the label with the study, this specimen's cell subset or site is: CD45RA+CCR7+. For the CDR3, the sequence is CASSFRSYEQYF. The bases are TGTGCCAGCAGTTTCAGGTCCTACGAGCAGTACTTC.